This entry features one TCR beta chain sequence. This entry comes from a study of shared clonotypes between healthy human individuals. The repertoire was sequenced with immunoSEQ multiplex PCR; TCRdb's copy has only in-frame clones and lacks some. The sample includes 500,000 to 550,000 clones, approximately 95% of them seen just once. This CDR3 has 13 amino acids. V lost 1 base and J 2 bases, leaving 5 bases between the germline ends. CDR1 and CDR2 (germline): SGHTA, FQGTGA. Sequencing was done on a sample of naive CD4+ T cells sorted from blood. Subset denoted: CD45RA+ positively selected. The clonotype comes from a woman aged 30 to 39 in good health. The chain employs TRBV7-3 and TRBJ2-5; D not certain. CDR3 sequence reads: CASSLSGQETQYF. The CDR3 region has the DNA TGTGCCAGCAGCTTAAGCGGACAAGAGACCCAGTACTTC.